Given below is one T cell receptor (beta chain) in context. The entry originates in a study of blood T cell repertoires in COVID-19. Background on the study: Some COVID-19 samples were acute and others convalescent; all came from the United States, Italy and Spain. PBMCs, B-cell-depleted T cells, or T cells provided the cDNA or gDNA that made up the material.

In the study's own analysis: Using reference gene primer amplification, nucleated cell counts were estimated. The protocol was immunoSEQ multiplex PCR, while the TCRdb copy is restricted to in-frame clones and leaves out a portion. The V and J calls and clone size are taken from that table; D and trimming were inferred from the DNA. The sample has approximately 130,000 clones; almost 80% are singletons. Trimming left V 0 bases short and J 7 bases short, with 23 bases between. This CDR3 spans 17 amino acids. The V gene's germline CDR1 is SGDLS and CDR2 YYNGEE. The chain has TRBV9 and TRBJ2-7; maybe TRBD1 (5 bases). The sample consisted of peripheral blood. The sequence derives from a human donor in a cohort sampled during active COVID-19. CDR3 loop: CASSVEFWGREGGEQYF. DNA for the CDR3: TGTGCCAGCAGCGTAGAATTTTGGGGCAGGGAAGGTGGAGAGCAGTACTTC.